Sequencing of this T cell receptor (beta chain) was carried out in a study of graft-versus-host responses after intestinal transplantation. At the level of the study: Multivisceral, liver-intestinal, or isolated intestinal grafts went to recipients. The study's findings and limits: Ileal or blood samples showed some GvH clones first, and such clones were also found in recipient marrow.

A few counts support this clone. From germline, CDR1 is SGHTA and CDR2 FQGNSA. Trimming left V 0 bases short and J 6 bases short, with 18 bases between. CDR3 length equals 16 residues. Irradiated, violet-dye-labeled stimulator cells, about 200,000 in number, were plated with about 200,000 CFSE-labeled responder cells. The table came from immunoSEQ multiplex PCR; TCRdb's copy has only in-frame clones and leaves some out. The sample yields roughly 14,000 clones, around 29% seen once. This rearrangement joins TRBV7-2 to TRBJ2-7, with D possibly matching TRBD2 (5 bases). The sequence was collected from a human patient who received an intestinal transplant. Specimen: alloreactive CD4+ T cells from a mixed lymphocyte reaction culture, collected before intestinal transplant. Subset indicated: CFSE-low proliferating T cells sorted from roughly 6-day pre-transplant mixed lymphocyte reaction (GvH or HvG direction). The CDR3 is CASSLAAGGPIVEQYF. The CDR3 DNA follows: TGTGCCAGCAGCTTAGCGGCGGGCGGACCCATCGTCGAGCAGTACTTC. The full variable domain, with the rest looked up from reference TRBV7-2 and TRBJ2-7, is GAGVSQSPSNKVTEKGKDVELRCDPISGHTALYWYRQSLGQGLEFLIYFQGNSAPDKSGLPSDRFSAERTGGSVSTLTIQRTQQEDSAVYLCASSLAAGGPIVEQYFGPGTRLTVT.